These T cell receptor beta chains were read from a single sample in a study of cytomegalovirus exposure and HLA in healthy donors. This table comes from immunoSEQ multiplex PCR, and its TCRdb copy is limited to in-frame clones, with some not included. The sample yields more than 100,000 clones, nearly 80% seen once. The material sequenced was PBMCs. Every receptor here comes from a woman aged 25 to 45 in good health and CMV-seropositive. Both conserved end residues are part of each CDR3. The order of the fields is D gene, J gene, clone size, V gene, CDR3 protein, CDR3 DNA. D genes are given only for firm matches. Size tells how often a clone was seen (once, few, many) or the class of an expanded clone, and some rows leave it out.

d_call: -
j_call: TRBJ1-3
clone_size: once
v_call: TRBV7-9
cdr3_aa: CASSLNSPGNTIYF
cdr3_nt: TGTGCCAGCAGCTTAAACAGCCCTGGAAACACCATATATTTT

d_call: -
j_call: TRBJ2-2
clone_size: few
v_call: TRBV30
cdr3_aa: CAWSVAGQYTGELFF
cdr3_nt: TGTGCCTGGAGTGTGGCGGGACAGTACACCGGGGAGCTGTTTTTT

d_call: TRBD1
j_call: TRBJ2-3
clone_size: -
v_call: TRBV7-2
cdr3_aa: CASSAGTGRIRDTQYF
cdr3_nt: TGTGCCAGCAGCGCCGGGACAGGGAGAATTCGGGATACGCAGTATTTT

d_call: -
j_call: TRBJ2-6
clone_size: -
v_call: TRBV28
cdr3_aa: CASGGVGANVLTF
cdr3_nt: TGTGCCAGCGGCGGGGTTGGGGCCAACGTCCTGACTTTC

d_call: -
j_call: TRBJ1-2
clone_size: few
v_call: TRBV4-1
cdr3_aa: CASSQIILRERDYGYTF
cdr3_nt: TGCGCCAGCAGCCAAATCATTCTCAGGGAACGGGACTATGGCTACACCTTC

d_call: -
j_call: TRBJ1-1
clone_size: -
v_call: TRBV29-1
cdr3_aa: CSAGGPANTEAFF
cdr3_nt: TGCAGCGCGGGGGGTCCAGCGAACACTGAAGCTTTCTTT

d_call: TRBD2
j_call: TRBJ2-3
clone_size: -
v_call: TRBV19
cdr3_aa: CASSRSGGAGDTQYF
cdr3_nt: TGTGCCAGTAGTAGGAGCGGGGGGGCCGGAGATACGCAGTATTTT

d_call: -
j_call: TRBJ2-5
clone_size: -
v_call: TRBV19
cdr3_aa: CASSIGSGETQYF
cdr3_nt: TGTGCCAGTAGTATTGGGTCCGGGGAGACCCAGTACTTC

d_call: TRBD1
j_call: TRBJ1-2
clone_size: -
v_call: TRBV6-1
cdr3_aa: CASSTRDRANYGYTF
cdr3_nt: TGTGCCAGCAGTACCCGGGACAGAGCTAACTATGGCTACACCTTC

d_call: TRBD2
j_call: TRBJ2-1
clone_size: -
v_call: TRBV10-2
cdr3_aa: CASSATSGGSYNEQFF
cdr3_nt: TGCGCCAGCAGTGCGACTAGCGGGGGGTCTTACAATGAGCAGTTCTTC

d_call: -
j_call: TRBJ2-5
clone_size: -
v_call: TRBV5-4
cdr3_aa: CASSLGGPQETQYF
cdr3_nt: TGTGCCAGCAGCTTGGGGGGGCCCCAAGAGACCCAGTACTTC

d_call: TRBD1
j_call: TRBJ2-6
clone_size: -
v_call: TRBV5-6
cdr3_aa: CASSLTGVVGANVLTF
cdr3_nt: TGTGCCAGCAGCTTGACAGGGGTGGTTGGGGCCAACGTCCTGACTTTC

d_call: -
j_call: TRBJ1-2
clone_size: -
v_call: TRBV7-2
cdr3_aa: CASSLDRDGYTF
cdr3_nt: TGTGCCAGCAGCTTAGACAGGGATGGCTACACCTTC

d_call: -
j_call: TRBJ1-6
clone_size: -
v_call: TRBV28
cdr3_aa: CASSTPGGGPLHF
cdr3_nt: TGTGCCAGCAGTACCCCTGGGGGAGGGCCCCTCCACTTT

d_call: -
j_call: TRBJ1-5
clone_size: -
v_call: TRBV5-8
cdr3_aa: CASSFRTLRGHQPQHF
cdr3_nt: TGTGCCAGCAGCTTTCGGACCCTGCGGGGGCATCAGCCCCAGCATTTT

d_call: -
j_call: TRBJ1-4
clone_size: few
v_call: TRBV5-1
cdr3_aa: CASRREGEKLFF
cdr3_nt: TGCGCCAGCCGCCGGGAAGGAGAAAAACTGTTTTTT

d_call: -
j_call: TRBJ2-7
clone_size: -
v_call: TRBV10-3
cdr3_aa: CAISKDTTGYEQYF
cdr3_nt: TGTGCCATCAGTAAGGACACGACAGGCTACGAGCAGTACTTC

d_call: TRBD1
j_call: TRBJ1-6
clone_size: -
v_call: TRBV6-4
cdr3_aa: CASSQTRDSHSPLHF
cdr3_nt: TGTGCCAGCAGCCAGACCCGGGACAGCCATTCACCCCTCCACTTT

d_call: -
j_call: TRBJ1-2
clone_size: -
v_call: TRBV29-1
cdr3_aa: CSVFLGRGYTF
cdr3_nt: TGCAGCGTATTTCTGGGCCGTGGCTACACCTTC

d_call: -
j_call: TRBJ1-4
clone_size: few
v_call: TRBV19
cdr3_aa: CASSGTRGFREKLFF
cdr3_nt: TGTGCCAGTAGTGGAACCAGGGGATTCAGGGAAAAACTGTTTTTT

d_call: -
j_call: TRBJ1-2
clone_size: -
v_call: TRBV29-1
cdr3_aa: CSVEQWGYTF
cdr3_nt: TGCAGCGTTGAACAGTGGGGCTACACCTTC

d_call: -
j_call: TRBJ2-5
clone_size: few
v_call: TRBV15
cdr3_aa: CATSRDKGGRAIATQYF
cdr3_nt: TGTGCCACCAGCAGAGATAAGGGGGGGCGAGCGATTGCGACCCAGTACTTC

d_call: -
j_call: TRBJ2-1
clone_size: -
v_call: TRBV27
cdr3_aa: CASSKRTNYNEQFF
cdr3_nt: TGTGCCAGCAGTAAAAGGACAAATTACAATGAGCAGTTCTTC

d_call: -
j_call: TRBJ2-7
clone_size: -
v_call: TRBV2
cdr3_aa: CASSPRGSYEQYF
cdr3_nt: TGTGCCAGCAGCCCTCGGGGCTCCTACGAGCAGTACTTC

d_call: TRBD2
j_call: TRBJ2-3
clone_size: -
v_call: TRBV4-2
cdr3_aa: CASSQARSSGVSTDTQYF
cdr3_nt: TGTGCCAGCAGCCAAGCTCGGTCTAGCGGGGTGTCCACAGATACGCAGTATTTT

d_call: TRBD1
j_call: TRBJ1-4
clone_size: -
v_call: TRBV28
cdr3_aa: CASSSPTGGEEKLFF
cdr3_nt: TGTGCCAGCAGTTCCCCGACAGGGGGCGAGGAAAAACTGTTTTTT

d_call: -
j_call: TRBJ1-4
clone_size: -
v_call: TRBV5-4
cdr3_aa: CASSSREGANEKLFF
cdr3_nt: TGTGCCAGCAGCTCGAGGGAGGGGGCTAATGAAAAACTGTTTTTT

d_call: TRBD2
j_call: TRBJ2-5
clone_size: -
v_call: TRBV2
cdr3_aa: CASRSVAGLETQYF
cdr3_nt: TGTGCCAGCAGATCCGTAGCGGGGCTTGAGACCCAGTACTTC

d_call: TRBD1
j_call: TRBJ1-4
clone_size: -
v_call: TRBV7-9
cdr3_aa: CSSSLRGMGEKLFF
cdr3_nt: TGTTCCAGCAGCCTCAGGGGGATGGGCGAAAAACTGTTTTTT

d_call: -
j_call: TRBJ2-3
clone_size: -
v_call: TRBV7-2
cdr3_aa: CASSWAPIDGTDTQYF
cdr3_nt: TGTGCCAGCAGCTGGGCTCCTATAGACGGCACAGATACGCAGTATTTT

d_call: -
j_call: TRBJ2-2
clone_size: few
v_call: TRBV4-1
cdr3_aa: CASRPASGELFF
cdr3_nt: TGCGCCAGCAGACCCGCGTCCGGGGAGCTGTTTTTT

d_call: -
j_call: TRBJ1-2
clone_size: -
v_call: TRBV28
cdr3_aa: CASRRSLPPGYTF
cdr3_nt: TGTGCCAGCAGGAGATCGTTACCTCCTGGCTACACCTTC

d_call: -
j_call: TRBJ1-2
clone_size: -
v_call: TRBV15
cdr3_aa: CATSRAGDYGYTF
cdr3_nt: TGTGCCACCAGCAGAGCCGGGGATTATGGCTACACCTTC

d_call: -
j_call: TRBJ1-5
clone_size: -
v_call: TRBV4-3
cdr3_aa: CASSQEWAGDNQPQHF
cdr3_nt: TGCGCCAGCAGCCAAGAATGGGCAGGGGACAATCAGCCCCAGCATTTT

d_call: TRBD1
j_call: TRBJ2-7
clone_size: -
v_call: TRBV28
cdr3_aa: CASRPGQGLYEQYF
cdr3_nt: TGTGCCAGCAGACCGGGACAGGGGTTGTACGAGCAGTACTTC

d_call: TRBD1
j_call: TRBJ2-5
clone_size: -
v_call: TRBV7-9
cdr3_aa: CASSNQPGQGEETQYF
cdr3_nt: TGTGCCAGCAGCAACCAACCGGGACAGGGGGAAGAGACCCAGTACTTC

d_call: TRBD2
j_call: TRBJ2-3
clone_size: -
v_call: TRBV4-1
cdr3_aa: CASSRSGAGTDTQYF
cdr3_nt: TGCGCCAGCAGTCGTAGCGGGGCCGGCACAGATACGCAGTATTTT

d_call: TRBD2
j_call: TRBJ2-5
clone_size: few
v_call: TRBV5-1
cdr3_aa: CASSQPSRGRVRETQYF
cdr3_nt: TGCGCCAGCAGCCAACCCTCCCGGGGGAGGGTAAGAGAGACCCAGTACTTC

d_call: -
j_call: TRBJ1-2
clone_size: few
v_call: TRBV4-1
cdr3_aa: CASSQDAWRRGYTF
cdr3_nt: TGCGCCAGCAGCCAAGATGCGTGGCGGCGGGGCTACACCTTC

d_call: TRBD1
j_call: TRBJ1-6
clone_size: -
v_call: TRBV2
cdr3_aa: CASSGRQGVYNSPLHF
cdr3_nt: TGTGCCAGCAGTGGCCGGCAGGGGGTCTATAATTCACCCCTCCACTTT

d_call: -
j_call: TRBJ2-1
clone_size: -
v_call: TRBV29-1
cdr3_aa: CSAPGDGSYNEQFF
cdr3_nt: TGCAGTGCCCCGGGGGACGGATCATACAATGAGCAGTTCTTC

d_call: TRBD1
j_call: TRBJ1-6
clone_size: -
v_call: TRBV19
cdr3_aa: CASRGQGDSPLHF
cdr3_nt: TGTGCCAGTAGGGGACAGGGAGACTCACCCCTCCACTTT

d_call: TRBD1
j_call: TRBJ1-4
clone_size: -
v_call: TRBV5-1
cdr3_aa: CASSPTGGRNEKLFF
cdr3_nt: TGCGCCAGCAGCCCAACAGGGGGCAGGAATGAAAAACTGTTTTTT

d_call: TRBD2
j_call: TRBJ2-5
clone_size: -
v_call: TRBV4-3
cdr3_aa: CASSHLGTSGGREKGAQYF
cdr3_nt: TGCGCCAGCAGCCACCTCGGGACTAGCGGGGGTAGAGAGAAGGGAGCCCAGTACTTC

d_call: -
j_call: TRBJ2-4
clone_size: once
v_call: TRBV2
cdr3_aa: CASSGSGTKNIQYF
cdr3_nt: TGTGCCAGCAGTGGGTCAGGGACCAAAAACATTCAGTACTTC

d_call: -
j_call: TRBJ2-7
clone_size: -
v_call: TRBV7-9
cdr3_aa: CSSTPLRSYEQYF
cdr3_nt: TGTTCCAGCACCCCCCTCCGGTCCTACGAGCAGTACTTC

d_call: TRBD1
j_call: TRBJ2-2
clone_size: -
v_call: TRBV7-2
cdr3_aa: CASSASGTGTGELFF
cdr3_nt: TGTGCCAGCAGCGCATCCGGGACAGGGACCGGGGAGCTGTTTTTT